Each of the 6 T cell receptor beta chains below was sequenced from the same sample in a study of molecular identifiers for immune sequencing clone quantification. In TCRdb, the PCR reads were re-called with MiXCR into one record per CDR3 protein. The sample contains about 330,000 distinct CDR3 sequences, under 25% of which appear only once. Sample: naive CD8+ T cells from blood, with Jurkat cell RNA spiked in. The subset: FACS-sorted CD8+CD4-CCR7+CD45RA+ naive T cells. Source of these receptors: a human donor in good health. Some libraries in this study had Jurkat cell RNA spiked in.

This clonotype was picked up a small number of times. The rearrangement joins TRBV24-1 to TRBJ1-5; TRBD1 is a possible D gene (5 bases). The CDR3 sequence is 14 residues long. Looked up from germline, CDR1 is KGHDR and CDR2 is SFDVKD. V lost 0 bases to trimming and J lost 6 bases, with 8 bases between them. The CDR3 nucleotides are TGTGCCACCAGTGATTTGGCAGGGAGTCAGCCCCAGCATTTT. It codes for CATSDLAGSQPQHF.

This clonotype was seen more than once but under ten times. The chain carries TRBV3-1 and TRBJ2-2; 14 nucleotides line up with TRBD2. Germline V gene sequence: CDR1 LGHDT, CDR2 YNNKEL (reference sequence). Trimming cost V 0 bases and J 6 bases; bases outside gene matches: 12. The CDR3 consists of 20 residues. The CDR3 spells CASSQEVGLAGVMKSGELFF. Here the CDR3 DNA reads TGTGCCAGCAGCCAAGAGGTGGGACTAGCGGGAGTTATGAAGTCCGGGGAGCTGTTTTTT.

This clonotype appeared many times. The gene calls are TRBV5-1 and TRBJ2-7; D ambiguous. Trimming took 4 bases from V and 3 from J, leaving 14 bases between them. Per germline, CDR1 SGHRS and CDR2 YFSETQ. The CDR3 runs 14 residues. This CDR3 is CASSHGGENYEQYF. CDR3 bases: TGCGCCAGCAGCCATGGCGGCGAGAACTACGAGCAGTACTTC.

Of note for this clonotype: At one end, the junction sequence differs from germline, possibly due to a read error. The chain combines TRBV4-3 with TRBJ2-7; no clear D. The CDR3 is made up of 13 amino acids. Germline V gene lookup returns CDR1 LGHNA and CDR2 YSLEER. The DNA for the CDR3 is TGCGCCAGCCGCCAAGGCCCCTCCTACGAGCAGTACTTC. Translated, it gives CASRQGPSYEQYF.

With regard to this clonotype: This may be a read error: a much more frequent sequence differs by one nucleotide. The gene calls are TRBV30 and TRBJ1-2; D gene uncertain. The V end lost 1 base, the J end lost 1 base, and 4 bases lay between the germline ends. Germline V gene data show CDR1 as GTSNPN and CDR2 as SVGIG (reference sequence). The CDR3 contains 12 residues. The chain's CDR3 is CAWSADNYGYTF. The DNA for the CDR3 is TGTGCCTGGAGTGCGGATAACTATGGCTACACCTTC.

V usage is TRBV20-1 and J usage is TRBJ2-7; 9 nucleotides agree with TRBD1. The CDR3 covers 13 residues. The germline V gene has CDR1 DFQATT and CDR2 SNEGSKA (reference sequence). The V and J ends lost 5 bases and 2 bases, in that order; junction bases with no gene match: 4. The CDR3 DNA follows: TGCAGTGCTCCGGGACAGGGTGCCTACGAGCAGTACTTC. Translated: CSAPGQGAYEQYF.